This T cell receptor (beta chain) was retrieved from a study of CD8+CD57+ T cells in acquired aplastic anemia. CDR3 and TCR beta VDJ profiling relied on a genomic DNA template. TCRdb re-derived calls from the reads in MiXCR, one entry per CDR3 protein. The sample holds some 150,000 distinct CDR3 sequences, 41% seen once. This clonotype was observed a single time. This may be a read error: a much more frequent sequence differs by one nucleotide. The sequence came from a human donor in good health, serving as a control. The sequencing input was sorted CD4+, CD8+, or CD8+CD57+ T cells (not recorded which) from PBMCs.

The CDR3: CSARVSGSPNTGELFF. CDR3 bases: TGCAGTGCTAGAGTCTCGGGGTCTCCGAACACCGGGGAGCTGTTTTTT. The chain has TRBV20-1 and TRBJ2-2; the D gene is possibly TRBD2 (5 bases). V was clipped by 1 base and J by 0 bases, with 12 bases between them. The CDR3 has 16 amino acids. CDR1 is DFQATT, CDR2 SNEGSKA, per germline (reference sequence).